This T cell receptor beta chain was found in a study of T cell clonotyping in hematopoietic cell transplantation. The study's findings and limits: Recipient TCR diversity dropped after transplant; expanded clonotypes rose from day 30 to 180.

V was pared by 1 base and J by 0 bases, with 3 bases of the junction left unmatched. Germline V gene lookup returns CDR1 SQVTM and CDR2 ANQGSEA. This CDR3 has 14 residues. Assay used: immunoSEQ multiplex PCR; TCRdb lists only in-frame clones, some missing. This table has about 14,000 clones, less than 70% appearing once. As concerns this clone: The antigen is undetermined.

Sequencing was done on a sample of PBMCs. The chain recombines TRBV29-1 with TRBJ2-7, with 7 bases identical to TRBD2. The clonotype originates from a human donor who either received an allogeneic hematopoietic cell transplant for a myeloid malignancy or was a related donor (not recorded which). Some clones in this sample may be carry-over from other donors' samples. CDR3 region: CSVEAGGNSYEQYF. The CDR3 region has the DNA TGCAGCGTTGAAGCGGGAGGTAACTCCTACGAGCAGTACTTC.